The 15 T cell receptor beta chains below come from one sample, sequenced in a study of blood T cell repertoires in COVID-19. Assay: immunoSEQ multiplex PCR; the TCRdb copy retains only in-frame clones and omits some. This repertoire shows 200,000 or so clones, roughly 87% found once; its top ten account for 10% to 13%. Sequenced: PBMCs or T cells enriched from blood (not recorded which). The source is a man aged 30 to 39 who had recovered from COVID-19.

This clone was observed a few times. The V call is TRBV5-1, the J call TRBJ2-7; D possibly corresponds to TRBD2 (6 bases). Per the germline V gene, CDR1 is SGHRS and CDR2 is YFSETQ. The CDR3 runs 14 residues. The V and J ends lost 4 bases and 5 bases respectively, with 16 bases between them. CDR3 sequence: CASSRGGIMDEQYF. CDR3 coding DNA: TGCGCCAGCAGCCGAGGAGGGATTATGGACGAGCAGTACTTC. Combining the CDR3 with reference TRBV5-1 and TRBJ2-7 gives the whole variable domain KAGVTQTPRYLIKTRGQQVTLSCSPISGHRSVSWYQQTPGQGLQFLFEYFSETQRNKGNFPGRFSGRQFSNSRSEMNVSTLELGDSALYLCASSRGGIMDEQYFGPGTRLTVT.

The genes are TRBV27 and TRBJ2-1; the D gene is possibly TRBD1 (5 bases). CDR3 length equals 14 residues. Germline V gene sequence: CDR1 MNHEY, CDR2 SMNVEV (reference sequence). Deletions cut 2 bases from V and 7 bases from J, with 12 bases between. The CDR3 here is CASSLGGAGNEQFF. The CDR3 region has the DNA TGTGCCAGCAGTTTAGGTGGAGCAGGGAATGAGCAGTTCTTC.

This chain joins TRBV5-1 and TRBJ1-2, with D unclear. Germline V gene sequence: CDR1 SGHRS, CDR2 YFSETQ. Deletions cut 0 bases from V and 2 bases from J, with 17 bases between. This CDR3 region has 17 residues. The CDR3 coding sequence is TGCGCCAGCAGCTTGGGTCAGGTCGCAAACCTAAACTATGGCTACACCTTC. The encoded protein is CASSLGQVANLNYGYTF.

V and J are TRBV9 and TRBJ2-1; D uncertain. The CDR3 covers 12 residues. Trimming pared 1 base from V and 5 bases from J, leaving 4 bases between. In germline, CDR1 is SGDLS, CDR2 YYNGEE. CDR3 in DNA: TGTGCCAGCAGCGTAAGCAACAATGAGCAGTTCTTC. It yields the protein CASSVSNNEQFF.

This clone came up once. CDR3 loop: CASSAYRGSYEQYF. Here the CDR3 DNA reads TGTGCCAGCAGCGCATACAGGGGGTCCTACGAGCAGTACTTC. The chain is built from TRBV11-2 and TRBJ2-7, with 8 nucleotides matching TRBD1. The germline V gene has CDR1 SGHAT and CDR2 FQNNGV. The J segment lost 1 base and the V segment lost 5 bases, leaving 4 bases of the junction unmatched. The CDR3 runs 14 residues.

The gene calls are TRBV10-3 and TRBJ1-1, with 8 bases identical to TRBD1. This CDR3 is 13 amino acids long. CDR1 ENHRY and CDR2 SYGVKD come from the germline V gene. V was pared by 4 bases and J by 4 bases, with 2 bases of the junction left unmatched. CDR3 residues: CAISGQGTTEAFF. The CDR3 DNA reads as TGTGCCATCAGTGGACAGGGGACCACTGAAGCTTTCTTT.

The chain joins TRBV11-2 to TRBJ2-7, with D possibly being TRBD1 (6 bases). Germline V gene lookup returns CDR1 SGHAT and CDR2 FQNNGV. The CDR3 loop spans 12 amino acids. Between the trimmed V and J ends, which lost 5 bases and 5 bases, there was a span of 10 bases. The CDR3 DNA sequence: TGTGCCAGCAGCGAGGACAGAAACGAGCAGTACTTC. Protein product: CASSEDRNEQYF.

CDR3: CASSYSREQYF. For the CDR3, the DNA is TGTGCCAGCAGTTACTCTCGGGAGCAGTACTTC. The V and J genes are TRBV6-2 or TRBV6-3 and TRBJ2-7; no definite D call. CDR1 MNHEY and CDR2 SVGEGT come from the germline V gene. The CDR3 consists of 11 residues. Trimming stripped 0 bases from V and 7 bases from J, with 4 bases between.

In this sample, this clone turned up once. This rearrangement joins TRBV24-1 to TRBJ2-1; D is perhaps TRBD2 (6 bases). Germline V CDR1 and CDR2: KGHDR, SFDVKD. CDR3 length: 14 residues. The germline V and J ends were trimmed by 7 bases and 12 bases, with 21 bases remaining between them. CDR3 loop: CATSDAGYPRGQFF. CDR3 coding DNA: TGTGCCACCAGCGACGCGGGATATCCGAGAGGGCAGTTCTTC.

This clone was recorded only once. This rearrangement joins TRBV12-3 or TRBV12-4 to TRBJ2-1; D is undetermined. The CDR3 spans 13 residues. V was clipped by 6 bases and J by 5 bases, with 11 bases between them. CDR3 protein: CASRSLGHNEQFF. The CDR3 nucleotides are TGTGCCAGCAGAAGCCTTGGGCACAATGAGCAGTTCTTC.

The chain combines TRBV5-4 with TRBJ2-1; the D is unclear. This CDR3 is 14 amino acids long. Trimming shortened V by 0 bases and J by 7 bases, and 11 bases separated the two germline ends. Germline assignment: CDR1 SGHNT and CDR2 YYREEE (reference sequence). The chain's CDR3 is CASSLVGPKNEQFF. The CDR3 nucleotides are TGTGCCAGCAGCTTGGTGGGCCCTAAAAATGAGCAGTTCTTC.

The chain combines TRBV27 with TRBJ2-7; a weak D match, TRBD2 (6 bases). Trimming took off 6 bases at V and 7 bases at J, with 19 bases between the two ends. The CDR3 loop spans 14 amino acids. CDR1 MNHEY and CDR2 SMNVEV come from the germline V gene (reference sequence). The CDR3 protein is CASRNRFGGTEQYF. As DNA, the CDR3 is TGTGCCAGCAGGAACAGGTTCGGGGGTACAGAGCAGTACTTC.

This chain links TRBV11-3 with TRBJ2-1, with 12 bases identical to TRBD2. V shed 5 bases, J shed 7 bases, and the junction held 6 bases outside the gene matches. This CDR3 contains 15 residues. Germline assignment: CDR1 SGHNT and CDR2 YENEEA. The CDR3 protein is CASSKTSGSENEQFF. In nucleotides, the CDR3 is TGTGCCAGCAGCAAGACTAGCGGGAGTGAGAATGAGCAGTTCTTC. Complete variable domain (other parts from reference TRBV11-3 and TRBJ2-1): EAGVVQSPRYKIIEKKQPVAFWCNPISGHNTLYWYLQNLGQGPELLIRYENEEAVDDSQLPKDRFSAERLKGVDSTLKIQPAELGDSAVYLCASSKTSGSENEQFFGPGTRLTVL.

The gene calls are TRBV7-9 and TRBJ2-2; the match to TRBD1 covers 9 bases. The V gene end was trimmed by 5 bases and the J gene end by 8 bases; junction bases not matched to a gene: 12. Looked up from germline, CDR1 is SEHNR and CDR2 is FQNEAQ (reference sequence). There are 16 residues in the CDR3. The CDR3 DNA is TGTGCCAGCAGCCGTTGGACAGGGGCGAGGGATGGGGAGCTGTTTTTT. This codes for CASSRWTGARDGELFF. Drawing the rest from reference TRBV7-9 and TRBJ2-2, the complete variable domain is DTGVSQNPRHKITKRGQNVTFRCDPISEHNRLYWYRQTLGQGPEFLTYFQNEAQLEKSRLLSDRFSAERPKGSFSTLEIQRTEQGDSAMYLCASSRWTGARDGELFFGEGSRLTVL.

This clone was recorded only once. The rearrangement links TRBV30 to TRBJ1-5, with TRBD1 matching over 7 bases. Unmatched junction bases numbered 7, after V lost 7 bases and J lost 4 bases. The CDR3 totals 13 residues. From germline, CDR1 is GTSNPN and CDR2 SVGIG (reference sequence). The CDR3 nucleotides are TGTGCCTACCAGGACAGGCTTAATCAGCCCCAGCATTTT. This sequence encodes CAYQDRLNQPQHF.